This TCR beta chain comes out of a study of OX40 agonist ivuxolimab in advanced cancers. For this clone: Its antigen is as yet unknown.

Study results and caveats: The work left the antigen specificity of expanded peripheral T cells undetermined.

Trimming pared 7 bases from V and 10 bases from J, leaving 25 bases between. Germline V CDR1 and CDR2: SGHTA, FQGTGA. The CDR3 spans 15 residues. Here immunoSEQ multiplex PCR was the method, and the copy in TCRdb shows in-frame clones only, minus some. Altogether about 86,000 clones are present, approximately 90% being singletons, with the ten largest covering roughly 1.1%. The sequence derives from an adult with an advanced solid tumor such as melanoma, head and neck, liver or kidney cancer. Sequenced material: CD4+ or CD8+ T cells sorted from blood, taken in a trial of the OX40 agonist ivuxolimab. The chain recombines TRBV7-3 with TRBJ1-2; D remains ambiguous. The CDR3 bases are TGTGCCAGCACCACGGGAGGGTTGACGAAGATCGACTACACCTTC. This translates into CASTTGGLTKIDYTF.